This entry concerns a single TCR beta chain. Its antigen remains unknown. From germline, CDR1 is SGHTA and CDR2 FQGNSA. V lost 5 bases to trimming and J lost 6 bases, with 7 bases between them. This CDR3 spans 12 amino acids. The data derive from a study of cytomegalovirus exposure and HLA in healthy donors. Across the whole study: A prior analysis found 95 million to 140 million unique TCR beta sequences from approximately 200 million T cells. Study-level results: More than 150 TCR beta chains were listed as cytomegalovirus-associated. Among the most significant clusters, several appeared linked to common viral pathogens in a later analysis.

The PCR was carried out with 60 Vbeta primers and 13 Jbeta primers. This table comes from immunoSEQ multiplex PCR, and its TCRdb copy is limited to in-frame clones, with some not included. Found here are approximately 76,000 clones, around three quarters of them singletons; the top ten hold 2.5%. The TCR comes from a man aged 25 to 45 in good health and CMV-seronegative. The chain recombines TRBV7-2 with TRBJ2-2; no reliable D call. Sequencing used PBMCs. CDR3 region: CASSHIAGELFF. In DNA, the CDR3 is TGTGCCAGCAGCCACATCGCCGGGGAGCTGTTTTTT.